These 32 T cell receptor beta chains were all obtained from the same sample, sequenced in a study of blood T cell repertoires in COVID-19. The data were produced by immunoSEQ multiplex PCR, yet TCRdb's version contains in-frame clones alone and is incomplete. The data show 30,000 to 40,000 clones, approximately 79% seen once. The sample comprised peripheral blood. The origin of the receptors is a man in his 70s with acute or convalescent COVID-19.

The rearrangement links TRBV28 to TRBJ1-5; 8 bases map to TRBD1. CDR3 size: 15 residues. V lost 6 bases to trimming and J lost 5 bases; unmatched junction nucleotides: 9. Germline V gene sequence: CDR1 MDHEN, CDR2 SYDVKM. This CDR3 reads CASRPRTGLDQPQHF. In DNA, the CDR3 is TGTGCCAGCAGACCCCGGACAGGGTTGGATCAGCCCCAGCATTTT.

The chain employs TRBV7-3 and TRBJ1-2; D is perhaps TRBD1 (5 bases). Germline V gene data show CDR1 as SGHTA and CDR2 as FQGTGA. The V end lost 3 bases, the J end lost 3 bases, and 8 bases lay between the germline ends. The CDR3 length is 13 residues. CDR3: CASSLGGDYGYTF. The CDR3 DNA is TGTGCCAGCAGCTTGGGGGGTGACTATGGCTACACCTTC.

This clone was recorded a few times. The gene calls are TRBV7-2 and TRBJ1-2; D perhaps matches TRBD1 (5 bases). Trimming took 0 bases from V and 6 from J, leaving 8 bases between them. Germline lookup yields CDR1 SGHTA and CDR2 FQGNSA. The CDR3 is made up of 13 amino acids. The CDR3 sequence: CASSLARVDGYTF. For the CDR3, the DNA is TGTGCCAGCAGCTTAGCCAGGGTTGATGGCTACACCTTC.

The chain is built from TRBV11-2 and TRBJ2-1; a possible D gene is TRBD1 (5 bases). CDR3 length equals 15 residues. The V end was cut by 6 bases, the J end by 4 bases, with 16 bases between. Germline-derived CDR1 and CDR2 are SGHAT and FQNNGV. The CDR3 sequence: CASSSDSLGYNEQFF. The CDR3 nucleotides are TGTGCCAGCAGTTCTGACAGCCTAGGTTACAATGAGCAGTTCTTC.

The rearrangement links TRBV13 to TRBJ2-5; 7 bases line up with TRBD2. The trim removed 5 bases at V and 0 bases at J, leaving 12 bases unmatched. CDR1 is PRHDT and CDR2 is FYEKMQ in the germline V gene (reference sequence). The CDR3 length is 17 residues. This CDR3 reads CASSPPTWEGYQETQYF. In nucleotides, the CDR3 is TGTGCCAGCAGCCCTCCCACCTGGGAGGGGTACCAAGAGACCCAGTACTTC.

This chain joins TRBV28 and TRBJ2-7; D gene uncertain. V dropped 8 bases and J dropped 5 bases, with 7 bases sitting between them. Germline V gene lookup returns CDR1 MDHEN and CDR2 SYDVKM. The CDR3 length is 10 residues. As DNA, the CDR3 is TGTGCCAGCGGCCGTAACGAGCAGTACTTC. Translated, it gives CASGRNEQYF.

The CDR3 bases are TGTGCCAGTAGTATAGAGGGGAGTGACTATGGCTACACCTTC. It translates to CASSIEGSDYGYTF. The chain employs TRBV19 and TRBJ1-2; no definite D call. Germline V lookup: CDR1 LNHDA, CDR2 SQIVND (reference sequence). V lost 0 bases and J lost 3, with 8 bases in between. The CDR3 contains 14 residues.

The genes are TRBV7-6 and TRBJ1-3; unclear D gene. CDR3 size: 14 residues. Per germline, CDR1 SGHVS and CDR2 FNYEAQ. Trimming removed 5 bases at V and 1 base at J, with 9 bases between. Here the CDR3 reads CASSPPGSGNTIYF. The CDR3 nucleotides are TGTGCCAGCAGCCCCCCAGGATCTGGAAACACCATATATTTT.

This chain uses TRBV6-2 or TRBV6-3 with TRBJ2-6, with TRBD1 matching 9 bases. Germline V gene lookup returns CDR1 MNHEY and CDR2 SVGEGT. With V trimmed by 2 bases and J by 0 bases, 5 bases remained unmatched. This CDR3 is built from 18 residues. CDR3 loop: CASSYPGQGSSGANVLTF. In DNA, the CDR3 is TGTGCCAGCAGTTACCCGGGACAGGGAAGCTCTGGGGCCAACGTCCTGACTTTC.

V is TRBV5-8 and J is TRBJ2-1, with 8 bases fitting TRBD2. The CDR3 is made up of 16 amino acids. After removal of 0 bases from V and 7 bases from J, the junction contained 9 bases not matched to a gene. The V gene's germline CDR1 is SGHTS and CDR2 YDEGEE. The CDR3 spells CASSLEREGPQNEQFF. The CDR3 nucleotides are TGTGCCAGCAGCTTGGAACGGGAGGGCCCTCAAAATGAGCAGTTCTTC. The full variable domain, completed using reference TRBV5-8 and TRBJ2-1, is EAGVTQSPTHLIKTRGQQATLRCSPISGHTSVYWYQQALGLGLQFLLWYDEGEERNRGNFPPRFSGRQFPNYSSELNVNALELEDSALYLCASSLEREGPQNEQFFGPGTRLTVL.

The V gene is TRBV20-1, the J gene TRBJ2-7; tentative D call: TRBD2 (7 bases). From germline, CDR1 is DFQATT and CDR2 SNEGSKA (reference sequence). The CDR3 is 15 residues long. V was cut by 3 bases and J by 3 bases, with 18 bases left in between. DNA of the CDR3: TGCAGTGCTAGTTCGAGGGGGGGTCCCTTCTACGAGCAGTACTTC. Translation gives CSASSRGGPFYEQYF.

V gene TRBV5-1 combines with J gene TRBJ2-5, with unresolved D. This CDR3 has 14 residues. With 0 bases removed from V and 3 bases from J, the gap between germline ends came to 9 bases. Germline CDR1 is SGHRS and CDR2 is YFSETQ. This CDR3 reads CASSLGSTEETQYF. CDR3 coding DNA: TGCGCCAGCAGCTTGGGGTCTACAGAAGAGACCCAGTACTTC.

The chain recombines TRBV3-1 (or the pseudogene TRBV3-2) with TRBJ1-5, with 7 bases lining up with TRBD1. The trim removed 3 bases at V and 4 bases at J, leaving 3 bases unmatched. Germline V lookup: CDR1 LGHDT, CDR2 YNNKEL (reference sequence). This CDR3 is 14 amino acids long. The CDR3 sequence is CASSQTRGNQPQHF. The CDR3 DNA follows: TGTGCCAGCAGCCAGACCAGGGGGAATCAGCCCCAGCATTTT.

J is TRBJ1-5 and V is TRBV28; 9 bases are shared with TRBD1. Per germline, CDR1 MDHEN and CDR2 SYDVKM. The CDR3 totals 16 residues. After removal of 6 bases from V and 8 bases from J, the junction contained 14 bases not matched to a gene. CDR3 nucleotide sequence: TGTGCCAGCAGCGCCGGGGTTGGACAGGGGAGAAAGCCCCAGCATTTT. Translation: CASSAGVGQGRKPQHF.

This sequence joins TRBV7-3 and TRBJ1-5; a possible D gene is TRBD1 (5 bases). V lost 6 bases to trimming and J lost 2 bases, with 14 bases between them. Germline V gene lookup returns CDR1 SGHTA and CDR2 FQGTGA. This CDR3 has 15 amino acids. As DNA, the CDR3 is TGTGCCAGCAGTCCCCAGGGATCGGGCAATCAGCCCCAGCATTTT. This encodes CASSPQGSGNQPQHF. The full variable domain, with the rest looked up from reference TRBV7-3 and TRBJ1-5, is GAGVSQTPSNKVTEKGKYVELRCDPISGHTALYWYRQSLGQGPEFLIYFQGTGAADDSGLPNDRFFAVRPEGSVSTLKIQRTERGDSAVYLCASSPQGSGNQPQHFGDGTRLSIL.

DNA for the CDR3: TGTGCCAGCAGCTCGCTACCTACAGGGTTTAGCAATCAGCCCCAGCATTTT. Translating it yields CASSSLPTGFSNQPQHF. The genes are TRBV7-9 and TRBJ1-5, with D possibly matching TRBD1 (6 bases). Trimming took 4 bases from V and 0 from J, leaving 16 bases between them. The length of the CDR3 is 17 residues. Germline V lookup: CDR1 SEHNR, CDR2 FQNEAQ (reference sequence).

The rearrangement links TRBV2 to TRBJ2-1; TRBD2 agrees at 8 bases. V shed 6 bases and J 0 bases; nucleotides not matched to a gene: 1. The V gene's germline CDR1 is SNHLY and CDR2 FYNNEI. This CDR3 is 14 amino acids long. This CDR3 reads CASRSGSSYNEQFF. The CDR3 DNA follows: TGTGCCAGCAGGAGCGGGAGCTCCTACAATGAGCAGTTCTTC.

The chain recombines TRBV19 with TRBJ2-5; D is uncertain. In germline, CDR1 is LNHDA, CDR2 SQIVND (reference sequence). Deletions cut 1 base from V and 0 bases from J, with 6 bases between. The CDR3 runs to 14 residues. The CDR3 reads CASSIGYYQETQYF. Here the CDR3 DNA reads TGTGCCAGTAGTATAGGGTACTACCAAGAGACCCAGTACTTC.

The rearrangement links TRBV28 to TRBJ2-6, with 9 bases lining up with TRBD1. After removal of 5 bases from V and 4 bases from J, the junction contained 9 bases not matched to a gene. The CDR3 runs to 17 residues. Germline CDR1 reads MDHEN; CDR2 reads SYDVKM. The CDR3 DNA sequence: TGTGCCAGCAGTCCGGCCGGGACAGGGACCGGGGCCAACGTCCTGACTTTC. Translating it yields CASSPAGTGTGANVLTF.

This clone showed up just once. CDR3 bases: TGTGCCAGCAGAGACAGAGAAGAGACCCAGTACTTC. Protein: CASRDREETQYF. The rearrangement joins TRBV27 to TRBJ2-5, with D perhaps TRBD1 (5 bases). CDR1 and CDR2 from the germline V gene are MNHEY and SMNVEV (reference sequence). Trimming took 6 bases from V and 3 from J, leaving 8 bases between them. CDR3 size: 12 residues.

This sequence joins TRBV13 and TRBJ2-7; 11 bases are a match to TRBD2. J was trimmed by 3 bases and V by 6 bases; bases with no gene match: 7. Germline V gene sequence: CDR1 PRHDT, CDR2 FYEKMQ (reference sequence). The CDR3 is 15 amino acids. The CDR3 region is CASRRTGTSGYEQYF. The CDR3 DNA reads TGTGCCAGCAGAAGAACCGGGACTAGCGGCTACGAGCAGTACTTC.

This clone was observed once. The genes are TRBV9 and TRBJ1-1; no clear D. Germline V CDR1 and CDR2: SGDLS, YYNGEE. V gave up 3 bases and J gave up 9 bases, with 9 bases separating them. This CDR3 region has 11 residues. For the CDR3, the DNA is TGTGCCAGCAGCGGGGGAGGGAAAGCTTTCTTT. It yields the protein CASSGGGKAFF.

CDR3 loop: CASSSRGYEQYF. CDR3 coding DNA: TGTGCCAGCAGTTCTCGGGGCTACGAGCAGTACTTC. V usage is TRBV28 and J usage is TRBJ2-7, with a tentative D call TRBD2 (5 bases). V lost 4 bases, J lost 3 bases, and 7 bases lay in between. The CDR3 is 12 residues long. Germline CDR1 reads MDHEN; CDR2 reads SYDVKM. The full variable domain, with the rest looked up from reference TRBV28 and TRBJ2-7, is DVKVTQSSRYLVKRTGEKVFLECVQDMDHENMFWYRQDPGLGLRLIYFSYDVKMKEKGDIPEGYSVSREKKERFSLILESASTNQTSMYLCASSSRGYEQYFGPGTRLTVT.

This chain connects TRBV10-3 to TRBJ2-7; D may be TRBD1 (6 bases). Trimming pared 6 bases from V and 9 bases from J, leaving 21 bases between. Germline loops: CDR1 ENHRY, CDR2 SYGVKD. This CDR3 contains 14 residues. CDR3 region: CAISPSGTSQGQYF. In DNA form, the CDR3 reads TGTGCCATCAGCCCCTCCGGGACATCCCAAGGGCAGTACTTC.

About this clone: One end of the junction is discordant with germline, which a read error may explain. CDR3 amino acids: CASSSTTGDTGKLFF. The CDR3 DNA follows: TGTGCCAGCAGCTCCACGACAGGGGATACCGGGAAGCTGTTTTTT. The chain carries TRBV7-3 and TRBJ2-2; 8 bases align to TRBD1. Germline assignment: CDR1 SGHTA and CDR2 FQGTGA. The CDR3 runs to 15 residues.

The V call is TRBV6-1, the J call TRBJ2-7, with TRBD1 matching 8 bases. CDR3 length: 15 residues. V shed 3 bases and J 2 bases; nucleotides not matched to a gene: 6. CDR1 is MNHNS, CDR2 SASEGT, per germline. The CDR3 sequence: CASSDGTGGTYEQYF. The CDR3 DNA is TGTGCCAGCAGTGATGGGACAGGAGGAACCTACGAGCAGTACTTC.

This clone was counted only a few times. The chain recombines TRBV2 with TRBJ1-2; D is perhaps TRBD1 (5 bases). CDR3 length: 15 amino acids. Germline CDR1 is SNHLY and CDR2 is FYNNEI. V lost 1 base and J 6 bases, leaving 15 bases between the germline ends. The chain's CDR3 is CASSEGFGREDGYTF. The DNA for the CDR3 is TGTGCCAGCAGTGAAGGTTTCGGCAGGGAGGATGGCTACACCTTC.

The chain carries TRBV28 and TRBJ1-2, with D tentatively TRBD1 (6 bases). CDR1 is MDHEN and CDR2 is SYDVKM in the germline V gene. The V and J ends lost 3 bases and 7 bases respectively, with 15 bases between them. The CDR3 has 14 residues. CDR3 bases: TGTGCCAGCAGTTTCGGACAGCCTGAGAGTGGCTACACCTTC. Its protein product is CASSFGQPESGYTF.

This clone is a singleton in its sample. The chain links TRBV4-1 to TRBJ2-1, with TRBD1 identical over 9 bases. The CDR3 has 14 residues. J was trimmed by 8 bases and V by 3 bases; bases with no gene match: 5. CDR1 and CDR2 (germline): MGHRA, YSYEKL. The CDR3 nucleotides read TGCGCCAGCAGCCACTTGGACAGGGGCCATGAGCAGTTCTTC. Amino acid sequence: CASSHLDRGHEQFF.

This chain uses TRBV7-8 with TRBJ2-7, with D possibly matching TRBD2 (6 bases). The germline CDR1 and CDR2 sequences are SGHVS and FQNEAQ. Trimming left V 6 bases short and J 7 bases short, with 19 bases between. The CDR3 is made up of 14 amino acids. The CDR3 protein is CASSSAGPLREQYF. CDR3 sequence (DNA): TGTGCCAGCAGTTCAGCGGGTCCCCTTAGGGAGCAGTACTTC.

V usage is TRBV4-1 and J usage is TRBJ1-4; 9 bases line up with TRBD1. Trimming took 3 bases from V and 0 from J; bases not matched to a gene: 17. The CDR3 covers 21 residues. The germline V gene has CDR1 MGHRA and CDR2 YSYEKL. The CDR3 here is CASSHNRGLSTHSSTNEKLFF. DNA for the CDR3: TGCGCCAGCAGCCATAACAGGGGGCTTTCCACTCATTCGTCAACTAATGAAAAACTGTTTTTT.

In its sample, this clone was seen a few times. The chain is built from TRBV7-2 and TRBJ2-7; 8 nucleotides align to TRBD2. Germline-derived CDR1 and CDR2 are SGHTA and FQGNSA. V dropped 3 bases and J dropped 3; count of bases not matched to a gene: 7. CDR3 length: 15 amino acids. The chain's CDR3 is CASSFPGLGNYEQYF. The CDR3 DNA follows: TGTGCCAGCAGCTTCCCGGGACTAGGCAACTACGAGCAGTACTTC.